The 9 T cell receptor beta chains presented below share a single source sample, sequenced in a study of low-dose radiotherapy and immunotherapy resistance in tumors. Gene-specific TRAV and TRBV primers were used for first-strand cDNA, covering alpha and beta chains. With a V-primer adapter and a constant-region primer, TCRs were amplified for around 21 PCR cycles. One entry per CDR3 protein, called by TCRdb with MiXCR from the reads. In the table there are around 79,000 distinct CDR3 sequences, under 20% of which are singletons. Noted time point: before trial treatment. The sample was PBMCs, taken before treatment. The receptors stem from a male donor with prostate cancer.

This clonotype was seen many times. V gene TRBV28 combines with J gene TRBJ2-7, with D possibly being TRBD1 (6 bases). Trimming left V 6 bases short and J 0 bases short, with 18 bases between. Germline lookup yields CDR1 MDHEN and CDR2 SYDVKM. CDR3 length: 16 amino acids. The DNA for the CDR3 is TGTGCCAGCAGCTCTTTTGGGACAACGGTCTCCTACGAGCAGTACTTC. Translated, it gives CASSSFGTTVSYEQYF.

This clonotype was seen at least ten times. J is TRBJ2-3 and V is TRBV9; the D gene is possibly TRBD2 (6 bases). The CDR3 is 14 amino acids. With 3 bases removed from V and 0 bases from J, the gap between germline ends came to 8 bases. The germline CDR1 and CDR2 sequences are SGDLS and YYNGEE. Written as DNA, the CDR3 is TGTGCCAGCAGCGCGGGGACTAGCACAGATACGCAGTATTTT. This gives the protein CASSAGTSTDTQYF.

The CDR3 bases are TGCGCCACCGACGGGGGTAGGGATGAGCAGTTCTTC. Protein product: CATDGGRDEQFF. V usage is TRBV5-1 and J usage is TRBJ2-1; a possible D gene is TRBD2 (6 bases). Trimming left V 9 bases short and J 8 bases short, with 15 bases between. Germline V CDR1 and CDR2: SGHRS, YFSETQ. The CDR3 sequence is 12 residues long.

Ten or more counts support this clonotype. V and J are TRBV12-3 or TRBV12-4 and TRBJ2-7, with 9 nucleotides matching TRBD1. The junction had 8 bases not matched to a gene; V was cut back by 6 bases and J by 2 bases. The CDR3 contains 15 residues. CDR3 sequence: CASSPSGTGTYEQYF. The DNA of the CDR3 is TGTGCCAGCAGCCCTTCCGGGACAGGGACCTACGAGCAGTACTTC.

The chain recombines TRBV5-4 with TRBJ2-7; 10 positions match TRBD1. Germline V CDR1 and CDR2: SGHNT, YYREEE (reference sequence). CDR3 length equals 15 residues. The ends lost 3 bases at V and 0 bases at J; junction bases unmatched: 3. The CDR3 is CASSSRQGASYEQYF. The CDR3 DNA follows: TGTGCCAGCAGCTCCCGACAGGGGGCCTCCTACGAGCAGTACTTC.

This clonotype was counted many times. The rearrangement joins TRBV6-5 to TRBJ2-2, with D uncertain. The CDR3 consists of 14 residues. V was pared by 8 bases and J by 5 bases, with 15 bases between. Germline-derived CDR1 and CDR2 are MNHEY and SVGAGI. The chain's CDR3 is CASGLGVPTGELFF. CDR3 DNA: TGTGCCAGCGGCTTAGGAGTCCCTACCGGGGAGCTGTTTTTT.

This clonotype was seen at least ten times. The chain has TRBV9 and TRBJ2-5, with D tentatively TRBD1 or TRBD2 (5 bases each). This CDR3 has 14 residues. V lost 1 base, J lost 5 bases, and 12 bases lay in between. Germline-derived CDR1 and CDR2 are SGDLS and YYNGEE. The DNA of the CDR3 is TGTGCCAGCAGCGTAAGCCAAGAGGGGGAGACCCAGTACTTC. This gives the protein CASSVSQEGETQYF.

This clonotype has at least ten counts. The CDR3 DNA is TGTGCCAGTTCAATGGACACCACCGGGGGGACCGGGGAGCTGTTTTTT. The encoded protein is CASSMDTTGGTGELFF. The V call is TRBV5-6, the J call TRBJ2-2, with 7 nucleotides matching TRBD2. Germline values: CDR1 SGHDT, CDR2 YYEEEE. The CDR3 has 16 residues. Losses at the gene ends were 8 bases for V and 5 bases for J; bases not matched to a gene: 15. Combining the CDR3 with reference TRBV5-6 and TRBJ2-2 gives the whole variable domain DAGVTQSPTHLIKTRGQQVTLRCSPKSGHDTVSWYQQALGQGPQFIFQYYEEEERQRGNFPDRFSGHQFPNYSSELNVNALLLGDSALYLCASSMDTTGGTGELFFGEGSRLTVL.

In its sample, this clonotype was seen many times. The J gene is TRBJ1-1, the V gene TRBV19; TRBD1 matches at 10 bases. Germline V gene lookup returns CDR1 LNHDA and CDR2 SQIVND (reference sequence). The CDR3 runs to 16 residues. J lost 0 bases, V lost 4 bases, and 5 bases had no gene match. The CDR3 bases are TGTGCCAGTAGTACCCGACAGGGGGCCGTGAACACTGAAGCTTTCTTT. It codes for CASSTRQGAVNTEAFF.